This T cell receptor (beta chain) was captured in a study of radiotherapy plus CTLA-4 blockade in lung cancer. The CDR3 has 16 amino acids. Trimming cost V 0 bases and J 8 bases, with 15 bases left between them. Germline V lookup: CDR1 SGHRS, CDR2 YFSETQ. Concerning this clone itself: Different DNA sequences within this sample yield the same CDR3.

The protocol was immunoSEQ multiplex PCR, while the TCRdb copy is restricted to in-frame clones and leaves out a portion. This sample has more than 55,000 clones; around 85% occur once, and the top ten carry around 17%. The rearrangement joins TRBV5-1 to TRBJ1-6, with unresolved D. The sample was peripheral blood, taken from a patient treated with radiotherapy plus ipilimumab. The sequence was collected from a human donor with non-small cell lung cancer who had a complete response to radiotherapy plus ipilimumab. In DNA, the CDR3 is TGCGCCAGCAGCTTGGGACCTCCTCGGAGGGATTCACCCCTCCACTTT. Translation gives CASSLGPPRRDSPLHF.